The sequence of this T cell receptor (beta chain) was determined in a study of patients and donors after allogeneic stem cell transplantation. The CDR3 length is 16 residues. Germline lookup yields CDR1 MNHEY and CDR2 SMNVEV (reference sequence). The V segment lost 4 bases and the J segment 4 bases; nucleotides outside the gene matches: 10. MiXCR, run by TCRdb on the RT-PCR reads, gives a single entry per CDR3 protein. The repertoire holds about 200,000 distinct CDR3 sequences, with more than 35% as singletons. This TCR was sampled from a human donor who was either an allogeneic HSCT recipient or a stem cell or donor lymphocyte infusion donor (not recorded which). It is not recorded whose cells these are; they may come from a transplant donor. The sequenced sample was blood, either unsorted or a sorted T cell fraction (not recorded which). This chain uses TRBV27 with TRBJ2-1; TRBD2 matches 7 bases. The CDR3 region is CASSSPFGAGYNEQFF. In DNA form, the CDR3 reads TGTGCCAGCAGTTCCCCCTTTGGAGCGGGGTACAATGAGCAGTTCTTC.